Each of the 17 T cell receptor beta chains below was sequenced from the same sample in a study of CD8+CD57+ T cells in acquired aplastic anemia. Both TCR beta VDJ combination and CDR3 sequence profiling were carried out. Genomic DNA was the template for this profiling. TCRdb fed the reads into MiXCR, producing one record per CDR3 protein. The data show hundreds of thousands of distinct CDR3 sequences, approximately 70% seen once. The sequencing input was sorted CD4+, CD8+, or CD8+CD57+ T cells (not recorded which) from PBMCs. Every receptor here comes from a human donor in good health, serving as a control.

Worth noting for this clonotype: Germline and junction disagree at one end, which may indicate a read error. This sequence joins TRBV7-9 and TRBJ1-2; no clear D. This CDR3 has 13 amino acids. CDR1 is SEHNR, CDR2 FQNEAQ, per germline (reference sequence). The CDR3 loop reads CASSPDMVDWASF. CDR3 nucleotide sequence: TGTGCCAGCAGTCCCGACATGGTTGATTGGGCTTCCTTT.

This clonotype was observed a single time. This chain connects TRBV29-1 to TRBJ2-1; 10 nucleotides match TRBD1. Losses at the gene ends were 6 bases for V and 5 bases for J; bases not matched to a gene: 10. The CDR3 extends over 15 amino acids. Germline CDR1 SQVTM, CDR2 ANQGSEA. CDR3 in amino acids: CSVDNRDRGHNEQFF. In DNA form, the CDR3 reads TGCAGCGTCGACAACCGGGACAGGGGACACAATGAGCAGTTCTTC.

Concerning this clonotype: The CDR3 carries no conserved terminal phenylalanine or tryptophan, so it likely arises from a read error. The limits of the CDR3 on the DNA are not certain, so only TCRdb's listed CDR3 is given. This chain joins TRBV10-3 and TRBJ1-4. Germline V CDR1 and CDR2: ENHRY, SYGVKD. The CDR3 spans 16 amino acids, including both terminal residues. The CDR3 sequence is CAISGSSGFFGYTLFS.

Points on this clonotype: At one of its ends the junction is not consistent with the germline gene, which may arise from a read error. The chain links TRBV12-3 or TRBV12-4 to TRBJ1-2; perhaps TRBD1 as D (5 bases). This CDR3 is 12 amino acids long. The CDR3 nucleotides read TGTGCCAGCAGCCGACAGCACCATGGCTATACCTTC. Translation gives CASSRQHHGYTF.

As regards this clonotype: The junction differs from germline at one of its ends, possibly a read error. The V and J genes are TRBV7-2 and TRBJ2-1, with a possible D match to TRBD1 (5 bases). The CDR3 consists of 14 residues. Germline CDR1 reads SGHTA; CDR2 reads FQGNSA. CDR3 DNA: TGTGCCAGCAGCTTAGGTGACAGTGCAAACAGCCCCAGCTTC. Protein product: CASSLGDSANSPSF.

The table lists this clonotype with a few counts. The chain recombines TRBV10-1 with TRBJ1-2, with 8 positions matching TRBD1. Germline V gene sequence: CDR1 WNHNN, CDR2 SYGVQD (reference sequence). The J segment lost 4 bases and the V segment lost 6 bases, leaving 7 bases of the junction unmatched. This CDR3 has 14 residues. The CDR3 region is CASRTGASGYGYTF. CDR3 nucleotides: TGCGCCAGCAGGACAGGGGCTTCGGGCTATGGCTACACCTTC.

The rearrangement uses TRBV7-2 and TRBJ1-1, with D unresolved. Trimming pared 0 bases from V and 5 bases from J, leaving 10 bases between. This CDR3 is built from 14 residues. The germline V gene encodes CDR1 SGHTA and CDR2 FQGNSA. CDR3 in amino acids: CASSLACMGTEAFF. Written as DNA, the CDR3 is TGTGCCAGCAGCTTAGCCTGCATGGGGACTGAAGCTTTCTTT.

To note about this clonotype: A read error may account for a junction end that differs from germline. The V gene is TRBV5-4, the J gene TRBJ1-1, with D maybe TRBD1 (5 bases). Germline V gene sequence: CDR1 SGHNT, CDR2 YYREEE (reference sequence). The CDR3 length is 17 residues. CDR3 amino acids: CASSQVENSGRHTEAFF. The CDR3 bases are TGCGCCAGCAGCCAAGTAGAAAATTCGGGACGGCACACTGAAGCTTTCTTT.

The V gene is TRBV7-9, the J gene TRBJ1-5; no clear D gene. Germline V lookup: CDR1 SEHNR, CDR2 FQNEAQ (reference sequence). The V and J ends lost 3 bases and 12 bases respectively, with 24 bases between them. The CDR3 is made up of 16 amino acids. The CDR3 reads CASSLFVGGEHHFQHF. Here the CDR3 DNA reads TGTGCCAGCAGCTTGTTTGTGGGCGGAGAGCATCACTTCCAGCATTTT.

This chain links TRBV7-2 with TRBJ1-5; a possible D gene is TRBD1 (5 bases). There are 15 residues in the CDR3. The V end lost 5 bases, the J end lost 9 bases, and 20 bases lay between the germline ends. The germline V gene has CDR1 SGHTA and CDR2 FQGNSA. The chain's CDR3 is CASSVGGGGALPQHF. The DNA for the CDR3 is TGTGCCAGCAGCGTCGGGGGAGGAGGGGCCCTGCCCCAGCATTTT.

Regarding this clonotype: Likely a read error: the CDR3 ends without its conserved phenylalanine or tryptophan. The limits of the CDR3 on the DNA are not certain, so only TCRdb's listed CDR3 is given. The chain couples TRBV7-2 to TRBJ1-1; TRBD1, the table's D call, lacks a check against the DNA. Germline CDR1 SGHTA, CDR2 FQGNSA. Both ends counted, the CDR3 spans 13 residues. CDR3 sequence: CASSMPGGEEPQH.

Turning to this clonotype: This clone may be a read error of a much larger clone one base away. This sequence joins TRBV4-1 and TRBJ1-5; D call uncertain. CDR1 MGHRA and CDR2 YSYEKL come from the germline V gene. Trimming removed 2 bases from V and 3 bases from J, with 8 bases in between. CDR3 length equals 14 residues. The chain's CDR3 is CASSQKGTNQPQHF. The CDR3 nucleotides read TGCGCCAGCAGCCAAAAGGGTACCAATCAGCCCCAGCATTTT.

The rearrangement links TRBV20-1 to TRBJ2-7, with D perhaps TRBD1 or TRBD2 (6 bases each). The CDR3 has 15 residues. CDR1 and CDR2 (germline): DFQATT, SNEGSKA (reference sequence). V was shortened by 4 bases and J by 6 bases, with 22 bases between the two germline ends. The CDR3: CSAKETTRGGFEQYF. The CDR3 nucleotides are TGCAGTGCTAAAGAAACGACCAGAGGGGGGTTCGAGCAGTACTTC.

This clonotype has only a few counts. A much larger clone is a single base away; this may be a read error. The rearrangement links TRBV5-1 to TRBJ1-3; 8 bases fit TRBD1. The ends lost 0 bases at V and 8 bases at J; junction bases unmatched: 13. The CDR3 is 17 residues long. CDR1 is SGHRS, CDR2 YFSETQ, per germline. DNA for the CDR3: TGCGCCAGCAGCTTGGAGGGACAGGCATTTTTCGGAGACACCATATATTTT. Its protein product is CASSLEGQAFFGDTIYF. The full variable domain, in which reference TRBV5-1 and TRBJ1-3 provide the parts outside the CDR3, is KAGVTQTPRYLIKTRGQQVTLSCSPISGHRSVSWYQQTPGQGLQFLFEYFSETQRNKGNFPGRFSGRQFSNSRSEMNVSTLELGDSALYLCASSLEGQAFFGDTIYFGEGSWLTVV.

This clonotype has ten or more counts. This chain joins TRBV19 and TRBJ1-2; unclear D gene. The V end lost 8 bases, the J end lost 10 bases, and 5 bases lay between the germline ends. This CDR3 comprises 8 residues. Germline-derived CDR1 and CDR2 are LNHDA and SQIVND (reference sequence). The CDR3 loop is CASGFYTF. In DNA, the CDR3 is TGTGCCAGTGGCTTCTACACCTTC.

Points on this clonotype: A read error is likely, as this CDR3 ends without the conserved phenylalanine or tryptophan. The chain carries TRBV7-3 and TRBJ1-2; the match to TRBD1 covers 7 bases. The CDR3 totals 11 residues. Germline lookup yields CDR1 SGHTA and CDR2 FQGTGA. V lost 6 bases to trimming and J lost 10 bases; unmatched junction nucleotides: 5. CDR3 loop: CASSRGGDYTY. CDR3 nucleotide sequence: TGTGCCAGCAGTCGAGGGGGCGACTACACCTAC.

At least ten counts were recorded for this clonotype. The J gene is TRBJ1-2, the V gene TRBV11-2, with D uncertain. Deletions cut 7 bases from V and 8 bases from J, with 20 bases between. The length of the CDR3 is 14 residues. Germline assignment: CDR1 SGHAT and CDR2 FQNNGV. The CDR3 DNA sequence: TGTGCCAGCACGTATTGGCGCGGTTATGGGGGCTACACCTTC. Protein sequence: CASTYWRGYGGYTF. Based on the CDR3 plus reference TRBV11-2 and TRBJ1-2, the full variable domain is EAGVAQSPRYKIIEKRQSVAFWCNPISGHATLYWYQQILGQGPKLLIQFQNNGVVDDSQLPKDRFSAERLKGVDSTLKIQPAKLEDSAVYLCASTYWRGYGGYTFGSGTRLTVV.